The clone carrying this TCR beta chain was detected many times. The antigen is undetermined. Treg sorting used a CD4+CD25+CD127-/low gate. Full-length variable regions came from constant-region reverse primers plus semi-nested Nested Universal Primer A PCR. TCRdb redid the calling of the 5' RACE reads with MiXCR, one entry per CDR3 protein. The sample consists of fewer than 65,000 distinct CDR3 sequences, around 20% of them appearing once. Overall study findings and caveats: The TCR gene usage of tumor memory CD4+ T cells clustered together with blood and lymph node memory CD4+ cells and with lymph node naive CD4+ cells. Greatest tumor Treg TCR overlap was with tumor naive CD4+ cells. The larger cohort examined one V-J beta rearrangement, not whole repertoires.

The TCR comes from a female donor with breast cancer. Sequencing was done on a sample of tumor-infiltrating Tregs sorted from the breast tumor.

CDR3 residues: CAISGIYQGAKDGYTF. The CDR3, as DNA: TGTGCCATCAGTGGAATATACCAGGGGGCTAAGGATGGCTACACCTTC. The V gene is TRBV10-3, the J gene TRBJ1-2; 8 bases line up with TRBD1. V was pared by 4 bases and J by 6 bases, with 13 bases of the junction left unmatched. CDR3 length: 16 amino acids. The V gene's germline CDR1 is ENHRY and CDR2 SYGVKD.